A selection of T cell receptor beta chains follows, all from one sample in a study of shared clonotypes between healthy human individuals. Produced via immunoSEQ multiplex PCR; TCRdb's table is partial and in-frame only. The repertoire holds roughly 770,000 clones, with around 96% as singletons. The sequencing input was naive CD8+ T cells sorted from blood. The receptors derive from a man younger than 45 in good health. CDR3s include the opening cysteine and the closing phenylalanine or tryptophan. The order of the fields is CDR3 DNA, CDR3 protein, J gene, V gene, D gene. D genes are given only for firm matches.

CDR3 DNA: TGTGCCAGCAGTGAAGTAGCGGGGGTCCCCTACGAGCAGTACTTC
CDR3 protein: CASSEVAGVPYEQYF
J gene: TRBJ2-7
V gene: TRBV6-1
D gene: TRBD2

CDR3 DNA: TGTGCCAGCAGTGAAATCATCGGGACAGGGGACTACGAGCAGTACTTC
CDR3 protein: CASSEIIGTGDYEQYF
J gene: TRBJ2-7
V gene: TRBV6-1
D gene: TRBD1

CDR3 DNA: TGTGCCAGCAGGTCCGGGACTAGCGGATACAATGAGCAGTTCTTC
CDR3 protein: CASRSGTSGYNEQFF
J gene: TRBJ2-1
V gene: TRBV11-2
D gene: TRBD2

CDR3 DNA: TGCGCCAGCAGCTTGGCCATTGGGACAGAAGAGCAGTTCTTC
CDR3 protein: CASSLAIGTEEQFF
J gene: TRBJ2-1
V gene: TRBV5-1
D gene: TRBD1

CDR3 DNA: TGTGCCAGCAGCCATTACGGACCAGGGAGCTCCTACGAGCAGTACTTC
CDR3 protein: CASSHYGPGSSYEQYF
J gene: TRBJ2-7
V gene: TRBV14
D gene: NA

CDR3 DNA: TGTGCCAGCAGTTTTGGACCGGATACGTCTGGCTACACCTTC
CDR3 protein: CASSFGPDTSGYTF
J gene: TRBJ1-2
V gene: TRBV27
D gene: NA

CDR3 DNA: TGCGCCAGCAGTCGGGAGGGCACTCCGGGGGAGCAGTTCTTC
CDR3 protein: CASSREGTPGEQFF
J gene: TRBJ2-1
V gene: TRBV10-2
D gene: TRBD2

CDR3 DNA: TGTGCCAGCAGCTTAGACCCGGAAGGGGGCGCCTACAATGAGCAGTTCTTC
CDR3 protein: CASSLDPEGGAYNEQFF
J gene: TRBJ2-1
V gene: TRBV7-3
D gene: TRBD1

CDR3 DNA: TGTGCCAGCAGTGTAAAATGGACAGGATACTCCTACGAGCAGTACTTC
CDR3 protein: CASSVKWTGYSYEQYF
J gene: TRBJ2-7
V gene: TRBV2
D gene: TRBD1

CDR3 DNA: TGTGCCAGCAGCTCTGAAGACCGCCAACAGTTCTTC
CDR3 protein: CASSSEDRQQFF
J gene: TRBJ2-1
V gene: TRBV11-2
D gene: NA

CDR3 DNA: TGTGCCAGCAGTTTCATGCAGGGGGACTCTGGAAACACCATATATTTT
CDR3 protein: CASSFMQGDSGNTIYF
J gene: TRBJ1-3
V gene: TRBV6-5
D gene: TRBD1

CDR3 DNA: TGCGCCAGCAGCCAAGAAGGCGGCGAGACCCAGTACTTC
CDR3 protein: CASSQEGGETQYF
J gene: TRBJ2-5
V gene: TRBV4-3
D gene: NA

CDR3 DNA: TGCGCCAGCAGTGAGTCCGTGCAACCCTACAATGAGCAGTTCTTC
CDR3 protein: CASSESVQPYNEQFF
J gene: TRBJ2-1
V gene: TRBV10-2
D gene: NA

CDR3 DNA: TGTGCCAGCAGTCCACGTAGCGGGAGCGTTAATGTGGATACGCAGTATTTT
CDR3 protein: CASSPRSGSVNVDTQYF
J gene: TRBJ2-3
V gene: TRBV27
D gene: TRBD2

CDR3 DNA: TGTGCCAGCAAGTCCCCGGGACAGGGGGCCCATGAGCAGTTCTTC
CDR3 protein: CASKSPGQGAHEQFF
J gene: TRBJ2-1
V gene: TRBV6-5
D gene: TRBD1

CDR3 DNA: TGTGCCAGCAGCTCTGCCGACAAGGGGGGTAGCTTAGACGAGCAGTACTTC
CDR3 protein: CASSSADKGGSLDEQYF
J gene: TRBJ2-7
V gene: TRBV7-9
D gene: NA

CDR3 DNA: TGCAGCTCAAGAGTCCCCCGGGACGGAGAGACCCAGTACTTC
CDR3 protein: CSSRVPRDGETQYF
J gene: TRBJ2-5
V gene: TRBV29-1
D gene: NA

CDR3 DNA: TGTGCCAGCAGTTTAGCCTCCAAGATTACCTACGAGCAGTACTTC
CDR3 protein: CASSLASKITYEQYF
J gene: TRBJ2-7
V gene: TRBV27
D gene: NA

CDR3 DNA: TGTGCCAGCAGCTCGTTACAGGGGATCAACACCTTC
CDR3 protein: CASSSLQGINTF
J gene: TRBJ1-2
V gene: TRBV7-9
D gene: TRBD1

CDR3 DNA: TGTGCCAGCAGCTTGACGGGCAGCCAAGAGACCCAGTACTTC
CDR3 protein: CASSLTGSQETQYF
J gene: TRBJ2-5
V gene: TRBV5-4
D gene: NA

CDR3 DNA: TGCAGCGCGGATGACTTTGGGGGACAAGAGACCCAGTACTTC
CDR3 protein: CSADDFGGQETQYF
J gene: TRBJ2-5
V gene: TRBV29-1
D gene: NA

CDR3 DNA: TGTGCCAGCAGCTTCCTTGTGACTAGCGGGAGGGTCTCCAAAAACATTCAGTACTTC
CDR3 protein: CASSFLVTSGRVSKNIQYF
J gene: TRBJ2-4
V gene: TRBV7-9
D gene: TRBD2